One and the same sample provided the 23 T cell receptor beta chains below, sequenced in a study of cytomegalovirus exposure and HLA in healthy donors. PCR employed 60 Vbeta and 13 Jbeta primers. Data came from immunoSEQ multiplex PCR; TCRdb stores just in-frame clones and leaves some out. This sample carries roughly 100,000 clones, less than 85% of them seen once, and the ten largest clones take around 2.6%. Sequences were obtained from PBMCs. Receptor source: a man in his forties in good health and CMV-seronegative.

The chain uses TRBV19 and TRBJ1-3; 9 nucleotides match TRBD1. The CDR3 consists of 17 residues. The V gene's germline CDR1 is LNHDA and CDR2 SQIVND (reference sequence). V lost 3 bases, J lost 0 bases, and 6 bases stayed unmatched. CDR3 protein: CASSILGQGYSGNTIYF. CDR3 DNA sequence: TGTGCCAGTAGTATCTTGGGACAGGGATACTCTGGAAACACCATATATTTT. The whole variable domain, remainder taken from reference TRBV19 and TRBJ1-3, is DGGITQSPKYLFRKEGQNVTLSCEQNLNHDAMYWYRQDPGQGLRLIYYSQIVNDFQKGDIAEGYSVSREKKESFPLTVTSAQKNPTAFYLCASSILGQGYSGNTIYFGEGSWLTVV.

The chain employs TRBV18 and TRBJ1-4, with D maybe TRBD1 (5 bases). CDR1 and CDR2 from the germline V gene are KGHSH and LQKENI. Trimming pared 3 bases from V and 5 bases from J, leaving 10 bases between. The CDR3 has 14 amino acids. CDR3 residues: CASSPSGGNEKLFF. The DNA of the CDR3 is TGTGCCAGCTCACCGTCCGGGGGGAATGAAAAACTGTTTTTT.

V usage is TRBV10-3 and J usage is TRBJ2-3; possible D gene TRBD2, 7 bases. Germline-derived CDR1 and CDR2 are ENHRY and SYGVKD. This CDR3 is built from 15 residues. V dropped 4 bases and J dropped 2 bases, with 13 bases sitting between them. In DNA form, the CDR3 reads TGTGCCATCAGTGGGGGGGGCCAACCCACAGATACGCAGTATTTT. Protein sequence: CAISGGGQPTDTQYF.

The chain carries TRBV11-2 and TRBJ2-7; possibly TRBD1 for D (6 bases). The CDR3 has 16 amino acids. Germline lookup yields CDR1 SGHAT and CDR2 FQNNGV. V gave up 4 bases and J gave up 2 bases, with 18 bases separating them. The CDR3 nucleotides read TGTGCCAGCAGCTCCCGACGCAAACAGGGACCCTACGAGCAGTACTTC. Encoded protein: CASSSRRKQGPYEQYF.

The CDR3 protein is CASSLVAGDHNEQFF. DNA for the CDR3: TGTGCCAGCAGCTTAGTAGCGGGGGACCACAATGAGCAGTTCTTC. This chain joins TRBV7-9 and TRBJ2-1; 9 bases fit TRBD2. CDR1 and CDR2 (germline): SEHNR, FQNEAQ (reference sequence). The CDR3 totals 15 residues. With 1 base clipped from V and 5 bases from J, the junction kept 3 bases outside the gene matches.

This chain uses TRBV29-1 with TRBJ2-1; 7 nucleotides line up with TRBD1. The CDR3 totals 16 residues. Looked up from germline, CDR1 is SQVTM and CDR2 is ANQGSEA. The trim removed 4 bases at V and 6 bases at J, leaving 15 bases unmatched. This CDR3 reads CSVGGLGRGFGNEQFF. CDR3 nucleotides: TGCAGCGTTGGAGGCCTGGGCAGGGGGTTTGGCAATGAGCAGTTCTTC.

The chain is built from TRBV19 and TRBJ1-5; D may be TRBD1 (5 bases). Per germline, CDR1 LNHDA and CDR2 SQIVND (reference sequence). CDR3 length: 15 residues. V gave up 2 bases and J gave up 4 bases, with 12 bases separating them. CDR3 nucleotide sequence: TGTGCCAGTAGTATATCCTCAGGGAATAATCAGCCCCAGCATTTT. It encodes CASSISSGNNQPQHF. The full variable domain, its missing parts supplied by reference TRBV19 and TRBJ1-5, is DGGITQSPKYLFRKEGQNVTLSCEQNLNHDAMYWYRQDPGQGLRLIYYSQIVNDFQKGDIAEGYSVSREKKESFPLTVTSAQKNPTAFYLCASSISSGNNQPQHFGDGTRLSIL.

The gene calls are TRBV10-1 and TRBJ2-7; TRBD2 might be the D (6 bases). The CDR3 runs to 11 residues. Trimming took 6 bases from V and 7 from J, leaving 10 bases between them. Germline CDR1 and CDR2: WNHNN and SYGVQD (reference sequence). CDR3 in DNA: TGCGCCAGCAGCCCCGGGACTGAGCAGTACTTC. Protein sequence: CASSPGTEQYF.

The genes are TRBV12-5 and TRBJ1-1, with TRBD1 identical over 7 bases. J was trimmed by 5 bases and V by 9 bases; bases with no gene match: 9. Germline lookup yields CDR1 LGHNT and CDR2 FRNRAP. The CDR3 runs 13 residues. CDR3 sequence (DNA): TGTGCTAGCCTTCGAACAGGGGATACTGAAGCTTTCTTT. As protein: CASLRTGDTEAFF.

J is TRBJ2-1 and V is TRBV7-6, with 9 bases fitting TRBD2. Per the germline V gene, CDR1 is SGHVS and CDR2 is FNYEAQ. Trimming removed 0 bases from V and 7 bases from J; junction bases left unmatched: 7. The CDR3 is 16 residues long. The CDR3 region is CASSLAGGGAVNEQFF. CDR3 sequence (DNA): TGTGCCAGCAGCTTAGCTGGCGGGGGGGCCGTGAATGAGCAGTTCTTC.

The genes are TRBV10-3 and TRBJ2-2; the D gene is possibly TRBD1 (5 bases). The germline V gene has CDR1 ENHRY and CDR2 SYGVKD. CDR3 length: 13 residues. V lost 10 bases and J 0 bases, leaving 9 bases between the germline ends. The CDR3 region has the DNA TGTGCCAGCCTGACAGCGAACACCGGGGAGCTGTTTTTT. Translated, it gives CASLTANTGELFF.

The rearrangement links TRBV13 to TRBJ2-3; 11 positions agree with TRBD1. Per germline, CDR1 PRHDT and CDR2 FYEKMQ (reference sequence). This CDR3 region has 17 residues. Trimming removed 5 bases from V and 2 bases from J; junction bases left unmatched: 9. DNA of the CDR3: TGTGCCAGCAGCCCGGGGGGGACAGGGGGTATCACAGATACGCAGTATTTT. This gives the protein CASSPGGTGGITDTQYF.

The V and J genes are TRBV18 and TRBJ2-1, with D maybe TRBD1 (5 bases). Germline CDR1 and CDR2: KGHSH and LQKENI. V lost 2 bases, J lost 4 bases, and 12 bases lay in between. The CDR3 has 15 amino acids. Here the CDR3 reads CASSPTRTTYNEQFF. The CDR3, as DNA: TGTGCCAGCTCACCAACCCGGACAACATACAATGAGCAGTTCTTC.

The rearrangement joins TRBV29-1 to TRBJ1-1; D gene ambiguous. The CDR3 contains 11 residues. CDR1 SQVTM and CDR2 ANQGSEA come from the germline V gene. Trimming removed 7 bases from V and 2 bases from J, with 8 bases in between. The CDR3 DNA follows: TGCAGCGGTCGAAGCAACACTGAAGCTTTCTTT. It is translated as CSGRSNTEAFF.

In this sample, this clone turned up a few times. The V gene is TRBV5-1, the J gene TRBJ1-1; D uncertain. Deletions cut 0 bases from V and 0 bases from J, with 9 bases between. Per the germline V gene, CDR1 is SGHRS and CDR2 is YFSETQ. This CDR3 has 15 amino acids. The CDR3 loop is CASSLAVEVNTEAFF. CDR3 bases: TGCGCCAGCAGCTTGGCGGTGGAGGTGAACACTGAAGCTTTCTTT.

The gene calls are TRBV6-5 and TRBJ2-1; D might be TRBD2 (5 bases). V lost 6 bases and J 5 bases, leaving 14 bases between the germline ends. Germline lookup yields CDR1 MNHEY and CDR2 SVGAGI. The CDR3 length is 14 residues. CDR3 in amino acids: CASRSSGLNNEQFF. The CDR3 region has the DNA TGTGCCAGCAGGTCAAGTGGACTCAACAATGAGCAGTTCTTC.

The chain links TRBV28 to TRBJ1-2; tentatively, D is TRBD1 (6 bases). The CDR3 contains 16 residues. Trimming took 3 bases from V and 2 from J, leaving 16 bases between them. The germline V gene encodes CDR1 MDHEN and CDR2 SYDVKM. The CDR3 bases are TGTGCCAGCAGTTTTCCTACAGGGCAGGGGAACTATGGCTACACCTTC. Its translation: CASSFPTGQGNYGYTF.

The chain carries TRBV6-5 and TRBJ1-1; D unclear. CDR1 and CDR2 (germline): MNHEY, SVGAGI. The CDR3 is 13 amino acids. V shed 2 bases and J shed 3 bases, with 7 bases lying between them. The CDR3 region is CASSYNQYTEAFF. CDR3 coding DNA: TGTGCCAGCAGTTACAACCAGTACACTGAAGCTTTCTTT.

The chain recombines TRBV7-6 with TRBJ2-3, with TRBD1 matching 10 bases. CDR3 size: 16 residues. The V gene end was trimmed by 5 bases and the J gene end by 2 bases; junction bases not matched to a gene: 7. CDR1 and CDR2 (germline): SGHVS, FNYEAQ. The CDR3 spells CASSPYGQGVTDTQYF. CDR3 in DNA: TGTGCCAGCAGCCCCTACGGACAGGGGGTCACAGATACGCAGTATTTT.

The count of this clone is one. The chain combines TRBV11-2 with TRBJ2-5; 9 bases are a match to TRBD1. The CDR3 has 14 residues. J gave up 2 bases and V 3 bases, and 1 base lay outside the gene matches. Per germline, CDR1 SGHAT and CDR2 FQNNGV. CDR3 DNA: TGTGCCAGCAGCTTGGACAGGGGTCAAGAGACCCAGTACTTC. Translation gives CASSLDRGQETQYF.

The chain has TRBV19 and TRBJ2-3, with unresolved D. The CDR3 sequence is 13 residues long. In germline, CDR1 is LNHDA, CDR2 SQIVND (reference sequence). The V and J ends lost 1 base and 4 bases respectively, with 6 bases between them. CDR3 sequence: CASSIVGPDTQYF. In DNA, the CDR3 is TGTGCCAGTAGTATAGTGGGCCCAGATACGCAGTATTTT.

The DNA for the CDR3 is TGTGCCAGCAGTCAGGGACATCAAGAGACCCAGTACTTC. The encoded protein is CASSQGHQETQYF. The chain is built from TRBV6-1 and TRBJ2-5, with TRBD1 as a possible D gene (6 bases). V was shortened by 5 bases and J by 2 bases, with 9 bases between the two germline ends. In germline, CDR1 is MNHNS, CDR2 SASEGT. CDR3 length equals 13 residues.

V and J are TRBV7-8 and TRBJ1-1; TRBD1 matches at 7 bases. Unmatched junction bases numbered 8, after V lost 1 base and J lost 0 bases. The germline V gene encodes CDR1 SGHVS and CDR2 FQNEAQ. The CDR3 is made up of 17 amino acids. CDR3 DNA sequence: TGTGCCAGCAGCTTAGTAGGGGGCGCCTTCATGAACACTGAAGCTTTCTTT. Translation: CASSLVGGAFMNTEAFF.